Listed below are T cell receptor beta chains from one sample, sequenced in a study of Ad26.COV2.S vaccination and SARS-CoV-2 variants. TCRdb's table, derived via immunoSEQ multiplex PCR, lists solely in-frame clones and lacks some. The table lists roughly 40,000 clones, roughly 80% of them singletons. The input for sequencing was peripheral blood, taken after recovery from COVID-19. These receptors all come from a human donor who had recovered from COVID-19. CDR3s include the opening cysteine and the closing phenylalanine or tryptophan.

TRBJ2-3 | TRBV3-1/TRBV3-2 | CASSLGGATDTQYF
TRBJ2-1 | TRBV5-1 | CASSWGGEGGKNEQFF
TRBJ1-4 | TRBV5-1 | CASSLSATNEKLFF
TRBJ1-1 | TRBV19 | CASSIGILGGEAFF
TRBJ2-1 | TRBV10-3 | CASRATGQQFF
TRBJ2-2 | TRBV2 | CASSTSGDSTGELFF
TRBJ1-1 | TRBV25-1 | CASSDPGTGNTEAFF
TRBJ1-1 | TRBV18 | CASSPRTGLNTEAFF
TRBJ1-2 | TRBV5-4 | CASRGGDLSNYGYTF
TRBJ1-1 | TRBV12-3/TRBV12-4 | CASSISGTPEAFF
TRBJ1-5 | TRBV12-5 | CASGLGTTGVGYQPQHF
TRBJ2-7 | TRBV5-1 | CASSPPSGRYEQYF
TRBJ2-4 | TRBV11-2 | CASSLGRGRAVGAKNIQYF
TRBJ1-4 | TRBV18 | CASSLQGAPPPTNEKLFF
TRBJ2-1 | TRBV7-8 | CASSSPGKREGHEQFF
TRBJ2-5 | TRBV6-1 | CASSVMTSGRQETQYF
TRBJ1-1 | TRBV29-1 | CSVEGRGTGGIEAFF
TRBJ1-2 | TRBV6-1 | CASSDPLWAANYGYTF
TRBJ1-1 | TRBV6-5 | CASDDHYRGNTEAFF
TRBJ1-2 | TRBV5-1 | CASSSGQGSGYTF
TRBJ2-7 | TRBV5-1 | CASSLQGPPDEQYF
TRBJ2-3 | TRBV29-1 | CSVERGATDTQYF
TRBJ1-2 | TRBV30 | CAWSVGAGGYGYTF
TRBJ2-5 | TRBV28 | CASSSGLTPYQETQYF
TRBJ2-3 | TRBV11-2 | CASSLDRGTDTQYF
TRBJ1-1 | TRBV9 | CASSEGGNTEAFF
TRBJ2-1 | TRBV24-1 | CATSARDSSYNEQFF
TRBJ2-7 | TRBV30 | CAWSRLAGVSYEQYF
TRBJ1-1 | TRBV28 | CASSLPPGDMNTEAFF
TRBJ1-1 | TRBV29-1 | CSAGQLNTEAFF
TRBJ2-1 | TRBV6-1 | CASSELGLAGSYNEQFF
TRBJ2-3 | TRBV9 | CASSVAGGATSTDTQYF
TRBJ1-2 | TRBV12-3/TRBV12-4 | CASSLGQLYGYTF
TRBJ2-1 | TRBV5-1 | CASSPRATSDYNEQFF
TRBJ2-3 | TRBV10-3 | CAGAGSDRNTDTQYF
TRBJ2-3 | TRBV20-1 | CSASDPADTQYF
TRBJ1-5 | TRBV30 | CAWMVDGQPQHF
TRBJ1-2 | TRBV5-1 | CASSLGTANYGYTF
TRBJ1-3 | TRBV29-1 | CSVSDRAGNTIYF